These 31 T cell receptor beta chains came from one sample sequenced in a study of graft-versus-host responses after intestinal transplantation. The method was immunoSEQ multiplex PCR; TCRdb's version includes in-frame clones alone and lacks a portion of them. The table records under 45,000 clones, about nine tenths of them present only once. The sample was PBMCs, taken just under 270 days after transplant. All receptors derive from a human patient who received an intestinal transplant, so some T cells may come from the graft donor.

J is TRBJ1-2 and V is TRBV6-5, with D possibly being TRBD1 (5 bases). V was cut by 4 bases and J by 7 bases, with 10 bases left in between. The CDR3 extends over 12 amino acids. From germline, CDR1 is MNHEY and CDR2 SVGAGI. CDR3 residues: CASSSGGFGYTF. The DNA for the CDR3 is TGTGCCAGCAGTTCGGGGGGTTTTGGCTACACCTTC.

The V call is TRBV5-5, the J call TRBJ2-3; perhaps TRBD2 as D (6 bases). Germline V gene sequence: CDR1 SGHKS, CDR2 YYEKEE (reference sequence). The V gene lost 4 bases and the J gene lost 0 bases, with 15 bases spanning the gap. The CDR3 has 16 residues. The CDR3 coding sequence is TGTGCCAGCAGCGTACTTAGCGGTCCCAGCACAGATACGCAGTATTTT. Its protein is CASSVLSGPSTDTQYF.

This rearrangement joins TRBV7-9 to TRBJ1-2, with a tentative D call TRBD1 (5 bases). Germline assignment: CDR1 SEHNR and CDR2 FQNEAQ (reference sequence). The CDR3 sequence is 15 residues long. With 6 bases removed from V and 4 bases from J, the gap between germline ends came to 18 bases. Here the CDR3 DNA reads TGTGCCAGCAGGCCGACAGCCACACATCCCTATGGCTACACCTTC. This gives the protein CASRPTATHPYGYTF.

The chain has TRBV9 and TRBJ2-5, with 8 positions matching TRBD2. Germline V gives CDR1 SGDLS, CDR2 YYNGEE. The CDR3 is made up of 15 amino acids. V shed 3 bases and J 5 bases; nucleotides not matched to a gene: 9. Here the CDR3 DNA reads TGTGCCAGCAGCGACACCACGGGGGGGCTGGAGACCCAGTACTTC. The encoded protein is CASSDTTGGLETQYF.

This clone was found a few times. V usage is TRBV6-1 and J usage is TRBJ2-5; D is unclear. This CDR3 is 10 amino acids long. Between the trimmed V and J ends, which lost 1 base and 6 bases, there was a span of 0 bases. Germline CDR1 reads MNHNS; CDR2 reads SASEGT. This chain's CDR3 is CASSEETQYF. The CDR3 nucleotides read TGTGCCAGCAGTGAAGAGACCCAGTACTTC.

The J gene is TRBJ2-5, the V gene TRBV15, with D perhaps TRBD1 (5 bases). This CDR3 is built from 14 residues. Germline loops: CDR1 LNHNV, CDR2 YYDKDF (reference sequence). V was pared by 8 bases and J by 1 base, with 14 bases between. CDR3 sequence: CATGAFGRQETQYF. The CDR3 DNA reads TGTGCCACCGGGGCTTTTGGGCGCCAAGAGACCCAGTACTTC.

The DNA for the CDR3 is TGTGCCAGCATCCGGGTCCAGCCCCAGCATTTT. It specifies CASIRVQPQHF. The V and J genes are TRBV21-1 and TRBJ1-5. TRBV21-1 is described as a pseudogene. This CDR3 has 11 amino acids.

The V call is TRBV6-5, the J call TRBJ1-4; 8 bases are shared with TRBD1. CDR1 and CDR2 from the germline V gene are MNHEY and SVGAGI. V shed 5 bases, J shed 5 bases, and the junction held 4 bases outside the gene matches. This CDR3 contains 14 residues. CDR3 protein: CASSRQGPNEKLFF. The CDR3 bases are TGTGCCAGCAGTCGACAGGGGCCAAATGAAAAACTGTTTTTT.

DNA of the CDR3: TGTGCCAGCGGACAGGGAGATTACGAGCAGTACTTC. Residues: CASGQGDYEQYF. This sequence joins TRBV6-1 and TRBJ2-7; 8 bases match TRBD1. This CDR3 spans 12 amino acids. Germline CDR1 and CDR2: MNHNS and SASEGT. Trimming at V came to 8 bases and at J to 4 bases, leaving 4 bases not matched to a gene.

This clone turned up a few times. The rearrangement links TRBV5-1 to TRBJ2-3; D perhaps matches TRBD2 (6 bases). The CDR3 sequence is 14 residues long. Trimming took off 5 bases at V and 0 bases at J, with 10 bases between the two ends. The germline V gene encodes CDR1 SGHRS and CDR2 YFSETQ. The CDR3, as DNA: TGCGCCAGCAGGACTAGTCCCAGCACAGATACGCAGTATTTT. Translation gives CASRTSPSTDTQYF. The whole variable domain, filled in from reference TRBV5-1 and TRBJ2-3, reads KAGVTQTPRYLIKTRGQQVTLSCSPISGHRSVSWYQQTPGQGLQFLFEYFSETQRNKGNFPGRFSGRQFSNSRSEMNVSTLELGDSALYLCASRTSPSTDTQYFGPGTRLTVL.

V and J are TRBV7-3 and TRBJ2-3; 11 nucleotides align to TRBD2. Per germline, CDR1 SGHTA and CDR2 FQGTGA. With V trimmed by 3 bases and J by 2 bases, 4 bases remained unmatched. This CDR3 comprises 16 residues. This CDR3 is CASSLTSGVYTDTQYF. Written as DNA, the CDR3 is TGTGCCAGCAGCTTGACTAGCGGGGTTTACACAGATACGCAGTATTTT.

This chain links TRBV15 with TRBJ2-5; 8 nucleotides line up with TRBD1. The ends lost 3 bases at V and 4 bases at J; junction bases unmatched: 10. The CDR3 runs 16 residues. Looked up from germline, CDR1 is LNHNV and CDR2 is YYDKDF (reference sequence). CDR3 amino acids: CATSSGNRGFLETQYF. The CDR3 bases are TGTGCCACCAGCAGTGGAAACAGGGGGTTTTTAGAGACCCAGTACTTC.

The sample holds one count of this clone. This chain links TRBV27 with TRBJ2-7, with a possible D match to TRBD2 (6 bases). The CDR3 runs to 14 residues. Per the germline V gene, CDR1 is MNHEY and CDR2 is SMNVEV (reference sequence). Trimming took 2 bases from V and 3 from J, leaving 11 bases between them. The CDR3 bases are TGTGCCAGCAGTTTAGCACTAGCCGGCTACGAGCAGTACTTC. Encoded protein: CASSLALAGYEQYF.

The chain links TRBV5-5 to TRBJ1-2; D remains unclear. Looked up from germline, CDR1 is SGHKS and CDR2 is YYEKEE (reference sequence). Trimming shortened V by 6 bases and J by 5 bases, and 14 bases separated the two germline ends. The CDR3 contains 13 residues. The chain's CDR3 is CASTQRPFYGYTF. CDR3 DNA sequence: TGTGCCAGCACTCAGCGGCCTTTTTATGGCTACACCTTC.

This clone was recorded only once. The V and J genes are TRBV5-1 and TRBJ2-1; D remains unclear. Germline CDR1 SGHRS, CDR2 YFSETQ. V was trimmed by 7 bases and J by 3 bases, leaving 14 bases between them. The CDR3 consists of 14 residues. This CDR3 reads CASAPTLGYNEQFF. The CDR3, as DNA: TGCGCCAGCGCCCCAACCTTGGGCTACAATGAGCAGTTCTTC.

DNA for the CDR3: TGTGCCAGCAGCCCTCGACAGGACTCTGGAAACACCATATATTTT. It encodes CASSPRQDSGNTIYF. This chain joins TRBV7-9 and TRBJ1-3, with D perhaps TRBD1 (6 bases). The CDR3 is 15 amino acids. Looked up from germline, CDR1 is SEHNR and CDR2 is FQNEAQ (reference sequence). Trimming stripped 5 bases from V and 0 bases from J, with 11 bases between.

The chain has TRBV10-3 and TRBJ2-2; 9 nucleotides match TRBD1. Germline V gives CDR1 ENHRY, CDR2 SYGVKD. Trimming took 6 bases from V and 6 from J; bases not matched to a gene: 5. CDR3 length equals 14 residues. The CDR3 sequence: CAIRPGQGPGELFF. As DNA, the CDR3 is TGTGCCATCAGGCCGGGACAGGGACCCGGGGAGCTGTTTTTT.

The genes are TRBV6-5 and TRBJ1-5; tentative D call: TRBD1 (5 bases). With 6 bases removed from V and 3 bases from J, the gap between germline ends came to 12 bases. The CDR3 loop spans 14 amino acids. Germline V gene lookup returns CDR1 MNHEY and CDR2 SVGAGI. CDR3 sequence: CASSQGGTNQPQHF. The CDR3 bases are TGTGCCAGCAGCCAGGGAGGGACCAATCAGCCCCAGCATTTT.

The V and J genes are TRBV2 and TRBJ1-5; D call uncertain. Trimming left V 3 bases short and J 1 base short, with 10 bases between. This CDR3 has 15 amino acids. Per the germline V gene, CDR1 is SNHLY and CDR2 is FYNNEI. This chain's CDR3 is CASSERVASNQPQHF. DNA for the CDR3: TGTGCCAGCAGTGAGAGGGTGGCAAGCAATCAGCCCCAGCATTTT.

The rearrangement links TRBV30 to TRBJ1-5; D may be TRBD1 (6 bases). V was shortened by 5 bases and J by 7 bases, with 12 bases between the two germline ends. The CDR3 length is 12 residues. Germline CDR1 GTSNPN, CDR2 SVGIG (reference sequence). DNA of the CDR3: TGTGCCTGGTCGGCAGGGGCCCAGCCCCAGCATTTT. As protein: CAWSAGAQPQHF.

The chain combines TRBV5-1 with TRBJ2-2, with D uncertain. With 0 bases removed from V and 0 bases from J, the gap between germline ends came to 6 bases. The germline V gene has CDR1 SGHRS and CDR2 YFSETQ. The CDR3 runs to 15 residues. Here the CDR3 DNA reads TGCGCCAGCAGCTTGGGCAGCTCGAACACCGGGGAGCTGTTTTTT. Translating gives CASSLGSSNTGELFF. Full variable domain (outside the CDR3, taken from reference TRBV5-1 and TRBJ2-2): KAGVTQTPRYLIKTRGQQVTLSCSPISGHRSVSWYQQTPGQGLQFLFEYFSETQRNKGNFPGRFSGRQFSNSRSEMNVSTLELGDSALYLCASSLGSSNTGELFFGEGSRLTVL.

This clone was observed a single time. The chain is built from TRBV21-1 and TRBJ1-5; the table assigns TRBD1, which was not confirmed against the DNA. TRBV21-1 is a pseudogene segment. The CDR3 has 18 amino acids. CDR3 in DNA: TGTGCCAGCAGCACCTGCCCCGGGACAGGAGATAGCAATCAGCCCCAGCATTTT. Its protein is CASSTCPGTGDSNQPQHF.

V usage is TRBV5-1 and J usage is TRBJ2-1, with 11 nucleotides matching TRBD2. The CDR3 spans 15 residues. The ends lost 0 bases at V and 8 bases at J; junction bases unmatched: 4. Germline V lookup: CDR1 SGHRS, CDR2 YFSETQ. In DNA, the CDR3 is TGCGCCAGCAGCTTGGGTAGCGGGGGGGCTCATGAGCAGTTCTTC. Translation gives CASSLGSGGAHEQFF.

The rearrangement links TRBV10-2 to TRBJ1-1; a weak D match, TRBD1 (5 bases). Germline CDR1 WSHSY, CDR2 SAAADI. This CDR3 contains 13 residues. Trimming took off 6 bases at V and 0 bases at J, with 8 bases between the two ends. CDR3 loop: CASRDNVNTEAFF. The CDR3 bases are TGCGCCAGCAGGGACAACGTGAACACTGAAGCTTTCTTT.

The chain uses TRBV19 and TRBJ1-1; no firm D call. CDR1 is LNHDA and CDR2 is SQIVND in the germline V gene (reference sequence). V gave up 1 base and J gave up 1 base, with 1 base separating them. CDR3 length equals 12 residues. CDR3 DNA: TGTGCCAGTAGTATAGGGAACACTGAAGCTTTCTTT. Residues: CASSIGNTEAFF.

The chain carries TRBV6-5 and TRBJ1-1; D not resolved. This CDR3 region has 15 residues. V was pared by 6 bases and J by 1 base, with 15 bases between. The germline V gene encodes CDR1 MNHEY and CDR2 SVGAGI. CDR3 in DNA: TGTGCCAGCAGCTCGGGGAGAAGAAGGAACACTGAAGCTTTCTTT. Amino acids: CASSSGRRRNTEAFF.

This chain links TRBV19 with TRBJ2-5, with 11 bases fitting TRBD2. Judging by the DNA end, TRBJ2-7 fits better; the J call may be wrong. This CDR3 region has 15 residues. Germline assignment: CDR1 LNHDA and CDR2 SQIVND (reference sequence). CDR3 coding DNA: TGTGCCAGTAGTATCGATAGCGGGGGGGCCTACGAGCAGTACTTC. Translating gives CASSIDSGGAYEQYF.

This clone was counted once. This sequence joins TRBV4-1 and TRBJ1-2, with D possibly TRBD1 on 6 matching bases. The germline V and J ends were trimmed by 4 bases and 4 bases, with 13 bases remaining between them. The CDR3 covers 14 residues. CDR1 is MGHRA and CDR2 is YSYEKL in the germline V gene. This chain's CDR3 is CASSLPGDRYGYTF. DNA of the CDR3: TGCGCCAGCAGCCTACCAGGGGATCGCTATGGCTACACCTTC.

CDR3 residues: CSANEQFF. Written as DNA, the CDR3 is TGCAGTGCTAATGAGCAGTTCTTC. The V and J genes are TRBV20-1 and TRBJ2-1; the D is unclear. Germline V CDR1 and CDR2: DFQATT, SNEGSKA (reference sequence). Deletions cut 4 bases from V and 8 bases from J, with 0 bases between. There are 8 residues in the CDR3.

The chain combines TRBV6-6 with TRBJ1-1; 8 bases align to TRBD1. Unmatched junction bases numbered 2, after V lost 4 bases and J lost 1 base. The germline V gene has CDR1 MNHNY and CDR2 SVGAGI (reference sequence). The length of the CDR3 is 14 residues. As DNA, the CDR3 is TGTGCCAGCAGTTGGGGACAGGCGAACACTGAAGCTTTCTTT. This sequence encodes CASSWGQANTEAFF.

The rearrangement joins TRBV7-6 to TRBJ2-1; maybe TRBD2 (5 bases). Trimming stripped 0 bases from V and 4 bases from J, with 13 bases between. CDR1 is SGHVS and CDR2 is FNYEAQ in the germline V gene. The CDR3 contains 16 residues. The CDR3 sequence is CASSLAGSGGYNEQFF. The CDR3 nucleotides read TGTGCCAGCAGCTTAGCAGGCAGTGGCGGGTACAATGAGCAGTTCTTC.